Below are 19 T cell receptor beta chains sequenced from a single sample in a study of graft-versus-host responses after intestinal transplantation. These receptors have no identified antigens. Libraries were prepared by immunoSEQ multiplex PCR; TCRdb keeps only in-frame clonotypes and omits some of them. The sample has about 86,000 clones, roughly 90% seen once. This material consisted of unstimulated CD8+ T cells sorted from spleen or lymph node cells, taken before intestinal transplant. These TCRs come from a human donor who received an intestinal transplant.

This chain links TRBV7-9 with TRBJ1-2, with D unclear. V was trimmed by 5 bases and J by 1 base, leaving 2 bases between them. Germline values: CDR1 SEHNR, CDR2 FQNEAQ (reference sequence). The CDR3 totals 11 residues. CDR3 residues: CASSLNYGYTF. In DNA form, the CDR3 reads TGTGCCAGCAGCCTTAACTATGGCTACACCTTC.

This chain's CDR3 is CASSFLPPLAGGQGEQYF. CDR3 DNA sequence: TGTGCCAGCAGTTTCCTACCGCCCCTAGCGGGAGGGCAGGGCGAGCAGTACTTC. The rearrangement uses TRBV28 and TRBJ2-7, with TRBD2 matching over 12 bases. V dropped 3 bases and J dropped 6; count of bases not matched to a gene: 15. Germline V gene sequence: CDR1 MDHEN, CDR2 SYDVKM. This CDR3 spans 18 amino acids. The variable domain in full, with the rest retrieved from reference TRBV28 and TRBJ2-7, is DVKVTQSSRYLVKRTGEKVFLECVQDMDHENMFWYRQDPGLGLRLIYFSYDVKMKEKGDIPEGYSVSREKKERFSLILESASTNQTSMYLCASSFLPPLAGGQGEQYFGPGTRLTVT.

This chain links TRBV27 with TRBJ2-1; TRBD2 matches at 9 bases. Per the germline V gene, CDR1 is MNHEY and CDR2 is SMNVEV (reference sequence). Trimming removed 8 bases from V and 4 bases from J; junction bases left unmatched: 9. The CDR3 covers 15 residues. The CDR3, as DNA: TGTGCCAGCCGACTAGGGACTAGCTCTTACAATGAGCAGTTCTTC. Protein: CASRLGTSSYNEQFF.

The chain couples TRBV6-1 to TRBJ2-1; D is perhaps TRBD1 (5 bases). V gave up 1 base and J gave up 4 bases, with 11 bases separating them. CDR3 length: 15 residues. Germline assignment: CDR1 MNHNS and CDR2 SASEGT. The chain's CDR3 is CASSEEWAGYNEQFF. CDR3 coding DNA: TGTGCCAGCAGTGAAGAGTGGGCAGGGTACAATGAGCAGTTCTTC.

The chain is built from TRBV27 and TRBJ1-5, with D possibly being TRBD1 (6 bases). The CDR3 sequence is 19 residues long. Germline assignment: CDR1 MNHEY and CDR2 SMNVEV (reference sequence). Trimming took off 5 bases at V and 0 bases at J, with 23 bases between the two ends. The CDR3 nucleotides read TGTGCCAGCAGTCCCCAGGGCCCCTGGGGGCCAAATAGCAATCAGCCCCAGCATTTT. It translates to CASSPQGPWGPNSNQPQHF.

This chain connects TRBV6-5 to TRBJ2-7, with 15 bases lining up with TRBD2. V lost 4 bases and J lost 9; bases outside the gene matches: 4. Germline assignment: CDR1 MNHEY and CDR2 SVGAGI. The CDR3 extends over 14 amino acids. CDR3 sequence reads: CASSWTSGREGQYF. The CDR3 bases are TGTGCCAGCAGTTGGACTAGCGGGAGGGAAGGGCAGTACTTC.

The genes are TRBV12-5 and TRBJ1-1, with 12 bases lining up with TRBD1. The CDR3 has 14 amino acids. The ends lost 3 bases at V and 8 bases at J; junction bases unmatched: 4. Germline CDR1 LGHNT, CDR2 FRNRAP. This CDR3 reads CASGLRDRGREAFF. The CDR3 DNA reads TGTGCTAGTGGTTTACGGGACAGGGGGCGGGAAGCTTTCTTT.

The chain uses TRBV28 and TRBJ2-3, with TRBD2 identical over 14 bases. This CDR3 spans 18 amino acids. CDR1 is MDHEN and CDR2 is SYDVKM in the germline V gene. The trim removed 5 bases at V and 6 bases at J, leaving 13 bases unmatched. The DNA for the CDR3 is TGTGCCAGCAGTCCACTCCGGACTAGCGGGAGGTATAGGGATACGCAGTATTTT. It codes for CASSPLRTSGRYRDTQYF.

The J gene is TRBJ2-5, the V gene TRBV6-5; D is unresolved. This CDR3 region has 15 residues. Trimming stripped 0 bases from V and 4 bases from J, with 12 bases between. CDR1 is MNHEY, CDR2 SVGAGI, per germline. The CDR3 DNA reads as TGTGCCAGCAGTTACTCGATGTTGGCAAGAGAGACCCAGTACTTC. Amino acid sequence: CASSYSMLARETQYF.

The chain has TRBV7-2 and TRBJ2-1, with D perhaps TRBD2 (7 bases). The CDR3 has 16 amino acids. The V end was cut by 3 bases, the J end by 0 bases, with 12 bases between. The germline V gene encodes CDR1 SGHTA and CDR2 FQGNSA. The CDR3 here is CASSLGGGFSYNEQFF. The DNA of the CDR3 is TGTGCCAGCAGCTTGGGCGGGGGCTTCTCCTACAATGAGCAGTTCTTC.

The rearrangement uses TRBV15 and TRBJ2-7, with 7 nucleotides matching TRBD1. This CDR3 has 12 residues. The trim removed 5 bases at V and 5 bases at J, leaving 3 bases unmatched. The germline CDR1 and CDR2 sequences are LNHNV and YYDKDF (reference sequence). The CDR3 DNA is TGTGCCACCAGCGACAGGGTCAACGAGCAGTACTTC. Translation gives CATSDRVNEQYF.

This clone was observed a single time. The chain links TRBV7-9 to TRBJ2-5; D gene ambiguous. Germline-derived CDR1 and CDR2 are SEHNR and FQNEAQ (reference sequence). The V and J ends lost 6 bases and 2 bases respectively, with 10 bases between them. The CDR3 runs to 13 residues. CDR3 nucleotide sequence: TGTGCCAGCAGTAAAACGGTTCAAGAGACCCAGTACTTC. Amino acid sequence: CASSKTVQETQYF.

The V call is TRBV30, the J call TRBJ2-7, with 10 bases identical to TRBD2. This CDR3 has 16 residues. Germline assignment: CDR1 GTSNPN and CDR2 SVGIG (reference sequence). V shed 0 bases, J shed 1 base, and the junction held 6 bases outside the gene matches. CDR3 protein: CAWSVQASGSSYEQYF. In nucleotides, the CDR3 is TGTGCCTGGAGTGTACAGGCTAGCGGGAGTTCCTACGAGCAGTACTTC. The full variable domain, its missing parts supplied by reference TRBV30 and TRBJ2-7, is SQTIHQWPATLVQPVGSPLSLECTVEGTSNPNLYWYRQAAGRGLQLLFYSVGIGQISSEVPQNLSASRPQDRQFILSSKKLLLSDSGFYLCAWSVQASGSSYEQYFGPGTRLTVT.

The chain uses TRBV19 and TRBJ2-2, with 9 bases that match TRBD1. CDR3 length: 15 residues. Per the germline V gene, CDR1 is LNHDA and CDR2 is SQIVND (reference sequence). The J segment lost 5 bases and the V segment lost 1 base, leaving 2 bases of the junction unmatched. The CDR3 is CASSIGGQGTGELFF. DNA for the CDR3: TGTGCCAGTAGTATAGGTGGACAGGGGACCGGGGAGCTGTTTTTT. The full variable domain, rest sourced from reference TRBV19 and TRBJ2-2, is DGGITQSPKYLFRKEGQNVTLSCEQNLNHDAMYWYRQDPGQGLRLIYYSQIVNDFQKGDIAEGYSVSREKKESFPLTVTSAQKNPTAFYLCASSIGGQGTGELFFGEGSRLTVL.

The chain combines TRBV11-3 with TRBJ2-3, with D possibly being TRBD1 (6 bases). The germline CDR1 and CDR2 sequences are SGHNT and YENEEA. Trimming removed 4 bases from V and 5 bases from J, with 13 bases in between. The CDR3 runs 14 residues. DNA of the CDR3: TGTGCCAGCAGCTCCCAAAAAGGGGGAGATACGCAGTATTTT. Translated: CASSSQKGGDTQYF.

The chain employs TRBV19 and TRBJ1-4, with a possible D match to TRBD1 (5 bases). The germline gives CDR1 LNHDA, CDR2 SQIVND (reference sequence). Between the trimmed V and J ends, which lost 5 bases and 8 bases, there was a span of 15 bases. The CDR3 is made up of 14 amino acids. The CDR3 spells CASSEEGRVEKLFF. CDR3 DNA: TGTGCCAGTAGTGAGGAGGGACGAGTAGAAAAACTGTTTTTT.

V and J are TRBV30 and TRBJ2-1, with TRBD2 as a possible D gene (6 bases). The CDR3 extends over 15 amino acids. V was clipped by 0 bases and J by 9 bases, with 18 bases between them. Germline-derived CDR1 and CDR2 are GTSNPN and SVGIG (reference sequence). The CDR3, as DNA: TGTGCCTGGAGTGTAGGGGCGGGGTCCGGAAGTGAGCAGTTCTTC. It is translated as CAWSVGAGSGSEQFF.

The genes are TRBV9 and TRBJ2-7, with a possible D match to TRBD2 (7 bases). The CDR3 has 14 amino acids. Trimming took off 4 bases at V and 4 bases at J, with 15 bases between the two ends. CDR1 is SGDLS, CDR2 YYNGEE, per germline. DNA of the CDR3: TGTGCCAGCAGCTGGGGAGGGGGGGGGTACGAGCAGTACTTC. It translates to CASSWGGGGYEQYF. Full variable domain (remainder filled in from reference TRBV9 and TRBJ2-7): DSGVTQTPKHLITATGQRVTLRCSPRSGDLSVYWYQQSLDQGLQFLIQYYNGEERAKGNILERFSAQQFPDLHSELNLSSLELGDSALYFCASSWGGGGYEQYFGPGTRLTVT.

This chain joins TRBV6-1 and TRBJ2-3, with D perhaps TRBD2 (5 bases). V dropped 1 base and J dropped 2 bases, with 10 bases sitting between them. CDR1 is MNHNS and CDR2 is SASEGT in the germline V gene. The CDR3 runs to 15 residues. This chain's CDR3 is CASSEVRTLTDTQYF. In DNA, the CDR3 is TGTGCCAGCAGTGAAGTTCGGACTCTCACAGATACGCAGTATTTT.